Below are 22 T cell receptor beta chains sequenced from a single sample in a study of T cell repertoires in cytomegalovirus infection. Their antigens are not known. TCRdb fed the reads into MiXCR, producing one record per CDR3 protein. The data show hundreds of thousands of distinct CDR3 sequences, 31% seen once. This material consisted of cultured CD8+ T cells from PBMCs, taken from culture after CMV antigen stimulation. The source of these receptors is a human donor in good health (CMV status not recorded). Some clones in this sample may be carry-over from other donors' samples.

This clonotype was observed a few times. The V gene is TRBV6-2 or TRBV6-3, the J gene TRBJ2-5; no firm D call. Trimming left V 2 bases short and J 6 bases short, with 10 bases between. CDR1 is MNHEY and CDR2 is SVGEGT in the germline V gene. The CDR3 has 13 amino acids. DNA for the CDR3: TGTGCCAGCAGTTACCCCCTGGACCAGACCCAGTACTTC. Amino acid sequence: CASSYPLDQTQYF.

This clonotype was seen more than once but under ten times. V gene TRBV28 combines with J gene TRBJ2-7; TRBD2 matches at 13 bases. This CDR3 comprises 15 residues. Germline CDR1 MDHEN, CDR2 SYDVKM. After removal of 6 bases from V and 3 bases from J, the junction contained 5 bases not matched to a gene. The CDR3 reads CASSLGTSGVYEQYV. Here the CDR3 DNA reads TGTGCCAGCAGCCTGGGGACTAGCGGGGTCTACGAGCAGTACGTC.

The CDR3 region is CASSTAASGGVNEQFF. As DNA, the CDR3 is TGTGCCAGTAGTACCGCCGCAAGCGGGGGGGTCAATGAGCAGTTCTTC. The genes are TRBV19 and TRBJ2-1; 10 positions match TRBD2. From germline, CDR1 is LNHDA and CDR2 SQIVND (reference sequence). The CDR3 sequence is 16 residues long. With V trimmed by 4 bases and J by 6 bases, 9 bases remained unmatched.

This clonotype was detected a few times. The chain uses TRBV7-9 and TRBJ2-3; 8 nucleotides agree with TRBD2. Germline assignment: CDR1 SEHNR and CDR2 FQNEAQ (reference sequence). V gave up 5 bases and J gave up 5 bases; unmatched junction bases: 18. The CDR3 consists of 18 residues. The CDR3 nucleotides read TGTGCCAGCAGCCCGAGAGCGGGGGACGGGATGGAGAGAGATACGCAGTATTTT. Protein: CASSPRAGDGMERDTQYF.

In its sample, this clonotype was seen a few times. The V and J genes are TRBV7-9 and TRBJ2-3; D ambiguous. CDR3 length equals 15 residues. From germline, CDR1 is SEHNR and CDR2 FQNEAQ (reference sequence). Trimming took 5 bases from V and 4 from J, leaving 16 bases between them. CDR3 nucleotides: TGTGCCAGCAGCCCCGGGCCTCCTGGCCCAGATACGCAGTATTTT. Protein product: CASSPGPPGPDTQYF. The full variable domain, rest sourced from reference TRBV7-9 and TRBJ2-3, is DTGVSQNPRHKITKRGQNVTFRCDPISEHNRLYWYRQTLGQGPEFLTYFQNEAQLEKSRLLSDRFSAERPKGSFSTLEIQRTEQGDSAMYLCASSPGPPGPDTQYFGPGTRLTVL.

There are many counts of this clonotype. V usage is TRBV7-6 and J usage is TRBJ1-2; 8 nucleotides align to TRBD1. V trimming: 4 bases; J trimming: 4 bases; junction bases outside the gene matches: 2. This CDR3 is built from 13 residues. Germline assignment: CDR1 SGHVS and CDR2 FNYEAQ. As DNA, the CDR3 is TGTGCCAGCAGCTCAGGACAGGGCTATGGCTACACCTTC. Its protein is CASSSGQGYGYTF.

This clonotype has just a few counts. The rearrangement links TRBV7-3 to TRBJ2-2; the D gene is possibly TRBD2 (6 bases). The CDR3 extends over 14 amino acids. The germline V gene has CDR1 SGHTA and CDR2 FQGTGA. Deletions cut 10 bases from V and 1 base from J, with 13 bases between. The CDR3 region is CATRGNENTGELFF. The CDR3 DNA reads as TGTGCCACCCGGGGGAACGAGAACACCGGGGAGCTGTTTTTT.

The table lists this clonotype with a few counts. The chain carries TRBV19 and TRBJ2-3; 9 positions agree with TRBD1. V lost 3 bases to trimming and J lost 1 base; unmatched junction nucleotides: 2. From germline, CDR1 is LNHDA and CDR2 SQIVND (reference sequence). The CDR3 has 15 amino acids. CDR3 sequence: CASSMGQGGTDTQYF. In nucleotides, the CDR3 is TGTGCCAGTAGTATGGGACAGGGTGGCACAGATACGCAGTATTTT.

The chain joins TRBV2 to TRBJ1-3, with a possible D match to TRBD1 (6 bases). The CDR3 length is 14 residues. V gave up 8 bases and J gave up 0 bases, with 11 bases separating them. Germline CDR1 reads SNHLY; CDR2 reads FYNNEI. This CDR3 is CASETGGSGNTIYF. As DNA, the CDR3 is TGTGCCAGCGAGACAGGCGGCTCTGGAAACACCATATATTTT.

This clonotype was picked up a small number of times. The chain links TRBV6-5 to TRBJ1-2; TRBD1 is a possible D gene (6 bases). Trimming stripped 2 bases from V and 6 bases from J, with 10 bases between. CDR1 MNHEY and CDR2 SVGAGI come from the germline V gene. CDR3 length equals 13 residues. In DNA, the CDR3 is TGTGCCAGCAGTTACACCCGGGGGCATGGCTACACCTTC. Its protein is CASSYTRGHGYTF.

The genes are TRBV9 and TRBJ2-2; TRBD1 is a possible D gene (5 bases). From germline, CDR1 is SGDLS and CDR2 YYNGEE. The CDR3 loop spans 13 amino acids. The ends were cut back, 5 bases at V and 6 bases at J, with 11 bases in the middle. The CDR3 DNA sequence: TGTGCCAGCAGTCGTTCAGGGCCCGGGGAGCTGTTTTTT. This translates into CASSRSGPGELFF. The complete variable domain, with remaining parts taken from reference TRBV9 and TRBJ2-2, reads DSGVTQTPKHLITATGQRVTLRCSPRSGDLSVYWYQQSLDQGLQFLIQYYNGEERAKGNILERFSAQQFPDLHSELNLSSLELGDSALYFCASSRSGPGELFFGEGSRLTVL.

The chain carries TRBV28 and TRBJ2-7; 7 bases match TRBD1. Germline assignment: CDR1 MDHEN and CDR2 SYDVKM. Germline trimming cut 5 bases from V and 0 bases from J; bases unmatched to any gene: 10. CDR3 length: 16 residues. CDR3: CASSPLQGVNSYEQYV. As DNA, the CDR3 is TGTGCCAGCAGTCCCCTGCAGGGGGTGAACTCCTACGAGCAGTACGTC.

The V and J genes are TRBV5-6 and TRBJ2-4, with D possibly being TRBD1 (5 bases). Deletions cut 1 base from V and 13 bases from J, with 21 bases between. CDR3 size: 15 residues. CDR1 and CDR2 from the germline V gene are SGHDT and YYEEEE. The CDR3 loop reads CASSLSSSGKNRQYF. DNA of the CDR3: TGTGCCAGCAGCTTGAGTTCATCAGGGAAGAATAGACAGTACTTC.

The V gene is TRBV10-3, the J gene TRBJ2-6; 9 positions match TRBD1. J lost 0 bases, V lost 10 bases, and 7 bases had no gene match. Germline assignment: CDR1 ENHRY and CDR2 SYGVKD. This CDR3 is 16 amino acids long. CDR3 nucleotide sequence: TGTGCCACTATGACAGGGGGGAACTCTGGGGCCAACGTCCTGACTTTC. The encoded protein is CATMTGGNSGANVLTF.

This clonotype has more than one count but fewer than ten. The rearrangement uses TRBV20-1 and TRBJ2-3; D unclear. Trimming shortened V by 0 bases and J by 2 bases, and 18 bases separated the two germline ends. The CDR3 extends over 17 amino acids. Germline lookup yields CDR1 DFQATT and CDR2 SNEGSKA (reference sequence). DNA of the CDR3: TGCAGTGCTAGAGATCTAGGGCGACCCGGGCCCACAGATACGCAGTATTTT. This encodes CSARDLGRPGPTDTQYF.

This clonotype was observed a few times. This chain connects TRBV6-2 or TRBV6-3 to TRBJ2-1, with TRBD2 matching 8 bases. Germline V gene lookup returns CDR1 MNHEY and CDR2 SVGEGT. The CDR3 has 14 amino acids. The J segment lost 8 bases and the V segment lost 7 bases, leaving 10 bases of the junction unmatched. The DNA for the CDR3 is TGTGCCAGCATCCAGCGGGGGCGCGAGGATGAGCAGTTCTTC. Translated: CASIQRGREDEQFF.

This chain uses TRBV6-1 with TRBJ2-7, with 8 bases matching TRBD1. V lost 5 bases and J lost 4; bases outside the gene matches: 7. The CDR3 is made up of 14 amino acids. Germline CDR1 and CDR2: MNHNS and SASEGT. CDR3 protein: CASSTGQGGYEQYV. In DNA form, the CDR3 reads TGTGCCAGCAGTACCGGACAGGGTGGTTACGAGCAGTACGTC.

This clonotype was seen a few times. The chain employs TRBV12-3 or TRBV12-4 and TRBJ1-1; TRBD1 agrees at 12 bases. Unmatched junction bases numbered 4, after V lost 8 bases and J lost 3 bases. This CDR3 is 14 amino acids long. The DNA of the CDR3 is TGTGCCAGCGGGGGACAGGGGGCATACACTGAAGCTTTCTTT. Protein: CASGGQGAYTEAFF.

The sample holds a few counts of this clonotype. The chain uses TRBV19 and TRBJ1-2; D is possibly TRBD1 (5 bases). Germline V CDR1 and CDR2: LNHDA, SQIVND (reference sequence). The CDR3 spans 12 residues. Trimming took 7 bases from V and 5 from J, leaving 11 bases between them. The CDR3 region is CASTPGGYGYTF. The CDR3 DNA follows: TGTGCCAGTACCCCTGGGGGGTATGGCTACACCTTC. Full variable domain (missing parts from reference TRBV19 and TRBJ1-2): DGGITQSPKYLFRKEGQNVTLSCEQNLNHDAMYWYRQDPGQGLRLIYYSQIVNDFQKGDIAEGYSVSREKKESFPLTVTSAQKNPTAFYLCASTPGGYGYTFGSGTRLTVV.

This clonotype was observed a handful of times. The chain has TRBV4-2 and TRBJ2-1; 11 bases are a match to TRBD2. Losses at the gene ends were 1 base for V and 8 bases for J; bases not matched to a gene: 10. This CDR3 has 17 residues. CDR1 LGHNA and CDR2 YNFKEQ come from the germline V gene. For the CDR3, the DNA is TGTGCCAGCAGCCAAGCATCAATAGCGGGGGGGTCTTATGAGCAGTTCTTC. Its protein product is CASSQASIAGGSYEQFF.

This rearrangement joins TRBV4-1 to TRBJ1-1; D may be TRBD1 (5 bases). Deletions cut 4 bases from V and 4 bases from J, with 13 bases between. The CDR3 runs to 14 residues. Germline values: CDR1 MGHRA, CDR2 YSYEKL. The CDR3 region is CASSRGTAGTEAFF. In nucleotides, the CDR3 is TGCGCCAGCAGCCGTGGGACTGCTGGCACTGAAGCTTTCTTT.

This clonotype has a handful of counts. The chain is built from TRBV2 and TRBJ1-5; tentative D call: TRBD1 (5 bases). The CDR3 contains 15 residues. Germline CDR1 reads SNHLY; CDR2 reads FYNNEI. With 0 bases removed from V and 3 bases from J, the gap between germline ends came to 9 bases. CDR3 in DNA: TGTGCCAGCAGTGAAGCACGGGACCTCAATCAGCCCCAGCATTTT. Translating it yields CASSEARDLNQPQHF.